The 29 T cell receptor beta chains presented below share a single source sample, sequenced in a study of cytomegalovirus exposure and HLA in healthy donors. Primers included in the PCR were 60 Vbeta and 13 Jbeta primers. Measured with immunoSEQ multiplex PCR; TCRdb has only the in-frame clones, and not every one. Of tens of thousands of clones in the sample, approximately 84% were seen once. The sequencing sample was made of PBMCs. The receptor set was obtained from a girl aged 2-10 years in good health and CMV-seropositive.

Here the CDR3 reads CASSPLEYTQYF. In nucleotides, the CDR3 is TGTGCCAGCAGCCCCCTTGAGTATACGCAGTATTTT. The rearrangement joins TRBV7-9 to TRBJ2-3; D is unclear. This CDR3 contains 12 residues. Looked up from germline, CDR1 is SEHNR and CDR2 is FQNEAQ (reference sequence). The V end was cut by 5 bases, the J end by 7 bases, with 10 bases between. Supplemented by reference TRBV7-9 and TRBJ2-3, the full variable domain reads DTGVSQNPRHKITKRGQNVTFRCDPISEHNRLYWYRQTLGQGPEFLTYFQNEAQLEKSRLLSDRFSAERPKGSFSTLEIQRTEQGDSAMYLCASSPLEYTQYFGPGTRLTVL.

The table lists this clone with a count of one. The V gene is TRBV28, the J gene TRBJ2-2, with TRBD1 matching over 8 bases. Germline assignment: CDR1 MDHEN and CDR2 SYDVKM. The CDR3 covers 15 residues. Trimming removed 8 bases from V and 4 bases from J; junction bases left unmatched: 9. The CDR3 protein is CASARDRLGTGELFF. Here the CDR3 DNA reads TGTGCCAGCGCGCGGGACAGGTTAGGCACCGGGGAGCTGTTTTTT.

The V and J genes are TRBV6-4 and TRBJ2-3, with 8 bases identical to TRBD1. Germline CDR1 reads MRHNA; CDR2 reads SNTAGT. CDR3 length: 15 residues. The trim removed 4 bases at V and 0 bases at J, leaving 3 bases unmatched. CDR3 DNA: TGTGCCAGCAGTGCTGGACAGGGAAGCACAGATACGCAGTATTTT. Amino acids: CASSAGQGSTDTQYF.

This rearrangement joins TRBV30 to TRBJ1-1; 8 nucleotides line up with TRBD1. The CDR3 is 14 amino acids. V was pared by 2 bases and J by 5 bases, with 7 bases of the junction left unmatched. The germline V gene encodes CDR1 GTSNPN and CDR2 SVGIG (reference sequence). CDR3 protein: CAWSLGQGRTEAFF. CDR3 sequence (DNA): TGTGCCTGGAGTTTAGGACAGGGAAGGACTGAAGCTTTCTTT.

Here the CDR3 DNA reads TGTGCCAGTCTCGGACTAGCGGGAGTCGTTGAGCAGTTCTTC. This gives the protein CASLGLAGVVEQFF. The V and J genes are TRBV6-1 and TRBJ2-1; 13 positions agree with TRBD2. The CDR3 contains 14 residues. The V and J ends lost 9 bases and 9 bases, in that order; junction bases with no gene match: 8. Germline CDR1 MNHNS, CDR2 SASEGT.

This clone was counted a single time. The chain employs TRBV28 and TRBJ2-3; 9 positions match TRBD2. The CDR3 has 16 amino acids. Germline assignment: CDR1 MDHEN and CDR2 SYDVKM. V shed 1 base, J shed 5 bases, and the junction held 7 bases outside the gene matches. This CDR3 is CASSLFGGRDQDTQYF. In nucleotides, the CDR3 is TGTGCCAGCAGTTTATTCGGCGGGAGGGATCAAGATACGCAGTATTTT.

This clone was seen more than once but under ten times. The chain employs TRBV5-4 and TRBJ1-2; D remains unclear. Trimming shortened V by 0 bases and J by 4 bases, and 16 bases separated the two germline ends. The CDR3 contains 16 residues. The germline V gene has CDR1 SGHNT and CDR2 YYREEE (reference sequence). The CDR3 DNA reads TGTGCCAGCAGCTTGGGCCCCCAAGGAGGGTCCTATGGCTACACCTTC. As protein: CASSLGPQGGSYGYTF.

This chain connects TRBV4-3 to TRBJ2-7; D not resolved. V lost 0 bases and J lost 1, with 10 bases in between. Looked up from germline, CDR1 is LGHNA and CDR2 is YSLEER. The CDR3 is made up of 15 amino acids. In nucleotides, the CDR3 is TGCGCCAGCAGCCAAGAATCGGCAGGATCCTACGAGCAGTACTTC. Translating it yields CASSQESAGSYEQYF.

As for this clone: An end of the junction differs from the germline gene, which may be a read error. This sequence joins TRBV4-1 and TRBJ1-3, with unresolved D. Germline V gene sequence: CDR1 MGHRA, CDR2 YSYEKL. The CDR3 runs 17 residues. The CDR3 spells CASRQGIPGLAGNTIYF. DNA of the CDR3: TGCGCCAGCAGACAAGGGATCCCGGGTCTCGCTGGAAACACCATATATTTT.

The chain employs TRBV28 and TRBJ2-7; D ambiguous. Per the germline V gene, CDR1 is MDHEN and CDR2 is SYDVKM. This CDR3 is 14 amino acids long. V was clipped by 3 bases and J by 0 bases, with 9 bases between them. The CDR3 region has the DNA TGTGCCAGCAGTTTGCGAGCGAACTCCTACGAGCAGTACTTC. It codes for CASSLRANSYEQYF.

The chain joins TRBV10-3 to TRBJ2-1, with 7 nucleotides matching TRBD2. Looked up from germline, CDR1 is ENHRY and CDR2 is SYGVKD. The J segment lost 2 bases and the V segment lost 3 bases, leaving 4 bases of the junction unmatched. This CDR3 contains 15 residues. CDR3 coding DNA: TGTGCCATCAGTGATTTAGCGGGTACCTACAATGAGCAGTTCTTC. It codes for CAISDLAGTYNEQFF.

The chain has TRBV30 and TRBJ1-1; a weak D match, TRBD1 (5 bases). The CDR3 spans 14 residues. In germline, CDR1 is GTSNPN, CDR2 SVGIG (reference sequence). Trimming took off 5 bases at V and 6 bases at J, with 19 bases between the two ends. CDR3 nucleotide sequence: TGTGCCTGGGACCCTGGAGGGGAGTCCTCTGAAGCTTTCTTT. This translates into CAWDPGGESSEAFF.

The CDR3 is CASRPPGLAPQYF. CDR3 DNA sequence: TGTGCCAGCAGACCCCCGGGACTAGCGCCGCAGTACTTC. The rearrangement joins TRBV7-9 to TRBJ2-7, with 10 bases matching TRBD2. CDR3 length: 13 amino acids. With 6 bases clipped from V and 9 bases from J, the junction kept 8 bases outside the gene matches. Germline CDR1 is SEHNR and CDR2 is FQNEAQ (reference sequence).

This chain joins TRBV29-1 and TRBJ2-7; TRBD2 agrees at 9 bases. V shed 5 bases and J 0 bases; nucleotides not matched to a gene: 5. CDR1 and CDR2 from the germline V gene are SQVTM and ANQGSEA. The CDR3 length is 14 residues. The CDR3 region has the DNA TGCAGCGTTATGACTAGCGGACACTCCTACGAGCAGTACTTC. This sequence encodes CSVMTSGHSYEQYF.

This clone was picked up one time. The DNA of the CDR3 is TGTGCCAGCAGCGTATTAGTCACAGATACGCAGTATTTT. Residues: CASSVLVTDTQYF. V gene TRBV7-3 combines with J gene TRBJ2-3; D ambiguous. The ends were cut back, 5 bases at V and 2 bases at J, with 8 bases in the middle. The CDR3 spans 13 residues. Germline assignment: CDR1 SGHTA and CDR2 FQGTGA.

This clone was recorded only once. The V call is TRBV19, the J call TRBJ2-1, with TRBD2 matching over 11 bases. Germline CDR1 LNHDA, CDR2 SQIVND (reference sequence). The CDR3 length is 15 residues. Trimming at V came to 8 bases and at J to 5 bases, leaving 8 bases not matched to a gene. The CDR3 region is CASGSLAGGNNEQFF. The CDR3 region has the DNA TGTGCCAGTGGAAGTCTAGCGGGAGGAAACAATGAGCAGTTCTTC.

The chain links TRBV4-1 to TRBJ2-7, with 7 nucleotides matching TRBD1. CDR1 is MGHRA and CDR2 is YSYEKL in the germline V gene. Unmatched junction bases numbered 6, after V lost 1 base and J lost 3 bases. There are 15 residues in the CDR3. In DNA form, the CDR3 reads TGCGCCAGCAGCCAAGCTACCGGGACAGACTACGAGCAGTACTTC. This gives the protein CASSQATGTDYEQYF.

The chain employs TRBV4-2 and TRBJ2-7; no clear D gene. Per germline, CDR1 LGHNA and CDR2 YNFKEQ. The CDR3 length is 13 residues. Trimming took off 2 bases at V and 3 bases at J, with 8 bases between the two ends. This CDR3 reads CASSQRALYEQYF. CDR3 nucleotide sequence: TGTGCCAGCAGCCAACGAGCCCTCTACGAGCAGTACTTC.

There are many counts of this clone. Other DNA sequences of this sample code for an identical CDR3. The chain carries TRBV27 and TRBJ1-1; D unclear. This CDR3 contains 12 residues. Germline-derived CDR1 and CDR2 are MNHEY and SMNVEV (reference sequence). The V end was cut by 0 bases, the J end by 8 bases, with 7 bases between. CDR3 protein: CASSLSGREAFF. The CDR3 DNA follows: TGTGCCAGCAGTTTATCTGGCAGGGAAGCTTTCTTT.

Concerning this clone: The same CDR3 can be traced to other DNA sequences in this sample. V is TRBV30 and J is TRBJ1-1; perhaps TRBD1 as D (6 bases). The CDR3 covers 13 residues. Germline loops: CDR1 GTSNPN, CDR2 SVGIG (reference sequence). The V end lost 0 bases, the J end lost 1 base, and 6 bases lay between the germline ends. The CDR3: CAWSVQGNTEAFF. For the CDR3, the DNA is TGTGCCTGGAGTGTACAGGGGAACACTGAAGCTTTCTTT.

This sequence joins TRBV27 and TRBJ2-3; 9 nucleotides match TRBD1. Germline V gene data show CDR1 as MNHEY and CDR2 as SMNVEV (reference sequence). The CDR3 extends over 15 amino acids. Trimming removed 3 bases from V and 4 bases from J; junction bases left unmatched: 5. Here the CDR3 DNA reads TGTGCCAGCAGTTTGGGACAGGGTAACGCAGATACGCAGTATTTT. Translating gives CASSLGQGNADTQYF.

The chain recombines TRBV4-2 with TRBJ2-7; 9 bases match TRBD2. Trimming removed 0 bases from V and 0 bases from J; junction bases left unmatched: 6. CDR3 length: 17 amino acids. Germline assignment: CDR1 LGHNA and CDR2 YNFKEQ. CDR3 sequence (DNA): TGTGCCAGCAGCCAAGATTTTGCGGGGGGGAGCTCCTACGAGCAGTACTTC. It specifies CASSQDFAGGSSYEQYF.

The chain is built from TRBV4-1 and TRBJ2-7, with D perhaps matching TRBD2 (6 bases). CDR1 and CDR2 from the germline V gene are MGHRA and YSYEKL. Trimming removed 4 bases at V and 2 bases at J, with 15 bases between. This CDR3 has 15 residues. CDR3: CASSRGGRITYEQYF. For the CDR3, the DNA is TGCGCCAGCAGCCGGGGAGGCAGGATAACCTACGAGCAGTACTTC.

This chain uses TRBV28 with TRBJ1-5; 8 bases match TRBD1. Trimming cost V 7 bases and J 7 bases; bases outside gene matches: 18. The CDR3 sequence is 17 residues long. Germline CDR1 is MDHEN and CDR2 is SYDVKM. CDR3 sequence reads: CASTLLTLRTGRQPQHF. The CDR3 bases are TGTGCCAGCACCCTCCTCACCCTTCGGACAGGGAGGCAGCCCCAGCATTTT.

V gene TRBV27 combines with J gene TRBJ2-6, with D perhaps matching TRBD1 (5 bases). V was pared by 0 bases and J by 0 bases, with 12 bases between. The germline CDR1 and CDR2 sequences are MNHEY and SMNVEV (reference sequence). The CDR3 covers 18 residues. The CDR3 DNA sequence: TGTGCCAGCAGTTTATCGGTCCAGGGCTACTCTGGGGCCAACGTCCTGACTTTC. It translates to CASSLSVQGYSGANVLTF.

J is TRBJ2-3 and V is TRBV5-4, with D possibly matching TRBD1 (6 bases). The V end lost 4 bases, the J end lost 4 bases, and 16 bases lay between the germline ends. This CDR3 has 15 amino acids. The germline CDR1 and CDR2 sequences are SGHNT and YYREEE (reference sequence). This CDR3 is CASSKRQGLADTQYF. The CDR3 nucleotides are TGTGCCAGCAGCAAGAGGCAGGGGTTAGCAGATACGCAGTATTTT.

This chain uses TRBV7-2 with TRBJ2-1; 11 bases are shared with TRBD2. The CDR3 runs 16 residues. Germline CDR1 is SGHTA and CDR2 is FQGNSA. V shed 2 bases and J 9 bases; nucleotides not matched to a gene: 9. The CDR3 spells CASSLTTSGSSSEQFF. CDR3 nucleotides: TGTGCCAGCAGCTTAACAACTAGCGGGAGCTCATCTGAGCAGTTCTTC.

This sequence joins TRBV6-6 and TRBJ1-2; unclear D gene. The germline CDR1 and CDR2 sequences are MNHNY and SVGAGI (reference sequence). V was pared by 5 bases and J by 4 bases, with 17 bases between. The CDR3 runs 15 residues. Here the CDR3 reads CASSLAGPDGYGYTF. The CDR3 nucleotides are TGTGCCAGCAGTCTCGCGGGTCCCGATGGCTATGGCTACACCTTC.

The chain employs TRBV7-9 and TRBJ2-7, with D possibly being TRBD2 (6 bases). Germline values: CDR1 SEHNR, CDR2 FQNEAQ (reference sequence). The CDR3 runs to 12 residues. Trimming removed 5 bases from V and 9 bases from J, with 14 bases in between. CDR3 sequence reads: CASSPPGRRQYF. The CDR3 DNA sequence: TGTGCCAGCAGCCCCCCGGGGAGGCGGCAGTACTTC.